The 6 T cell receptor beta chains presented below share a single source sample, sequenced in a study of T cell changes during pregnancy in multiple sclerosis. Some clones are missing from TCRdb's copy, which holds only in-frame ones; the method was immunoSEQ multiplex PCR. The profile shows 35,000 to 55,000 clones, around nine tenths of them singletons. The sample consisted of CD4+ T cells from peripheral blood mononuclear cells, taken before pregnancy. The source of these receptors is a female donor with multiple sclerosis, enrolled in a pregnancy study.

The chain couples TRBV7-2 to TRBJ2-5; 12 bases fit TRBD2. This CDR3 is built from 16 residues. Germline-derived CDR1 and CDR2 are SGHTA and FQGNSA. J lost 2 bases, V lost 2 bases, and 3 bases had no gene match. This chain's CDR3 is CASSLRLAGVQETQYF. The CDR3 coding sequence is TGTGCCAGCAGCTTAAGACTAGCGGGGGTACAAGAGACCCAGTACTTC.

The chain is built from TRBV2 and TRBJ1-5, with D uncertain. Germline V CDR1 and CDR2: SNHLY, FYNNEI. The CDR3 runs to 15 residues. Deletions cut 6 bases from V and 6 bases from J, with 18 bases between. The CDR3 DNA reads TGTGCCAGCAGGGCCCTGGCCGGAGGGAGTCAGCCCCAGCATTTT. Protein sequence: CASRALAGGSQPQHF.

This clone was counted a few times. J is TRBJ2-1 and V is TRBV7-3, with unresolved D. This CDR3 is 13 amino acids long. The V gene lost 3 bases and the J gene lost 5 bases, with 8 bases spanning the gap. Germline V gene lookup returns CDR1 SGHTA and CDR2 FQGTGA. In DNA form, the CDR3 reads TGTGCCAGCAGCTTTGTCCGGGACAATGAGCAGTTCTTC. This translates into CASSFVRDNEQFF. Together with reference TRBV7-3 and TRBJ2-1, the CDR3 gives the full variable domain: GAGVSQTPSNKVTEKGKYVELRCDPISGHTALYWYRQSLGQGPEFLIYFQGTGAADDSGLPNDRFFAVRPEGSVSTLKIQRTERGDSAVYLCASSFVRDNEQFFGPGTRLTVL.

In its sample, this clone was seen once. The chain is built from TRBV7-2 and TRBJ2-3; TRBD2 matches at 12 bases. Germline V gene sequence: CDR1 SGHTA, CDR2 FQGNSA. The length of the CDR3 is 19 residues. V lost 1 base to trimming and J lost 0 bases; unmatched junction nucleotides: 8. The CDR3 sequence is CASSLGWSSGGVSTDTQYF. The CDR3 DNA is TGTGCCAGCAGCTTAGGATGGTCTAGCGGGGGGGTGAGCACAGATACGCAGTATTTT.

The V gene is TRBV5-6, the J gene TRBJ1-4; possible D gene TRBD1, 5 bases. Germline V lookup: CDR1 SGHDT, CDR2 YYEEEE. This CDR3 has 13 residues. V shed 3 bases and J shed 5 bases, with 8 bases lying between them. CDR3 bases: TGTGCCAGCAGCTGGGCAGGGAATGAAAAACTGTTTTTT. Protein sequence: CASSWAGNEKLFF. Variable domain in full (rest from reference TRBV5-6 and TRBJ1-4): DAGVTQSPTHLIKTRGQQVTLRCSPKSGHDTVSWYQQALGQGPQFIFQYYEEEERQRGNFPDRFSGHQFPNYSSELNVNALLLGDSALYLCASSWAGNEKLFFGSGTQLSVL.

The rearrangement joins TRBV2 to TRBJ1-3; D is uncertain. Trimming removed 2 bases from V and 0 bases from J, with 5 bases in between. In germline, CDR1 is SNHLY, CDR2 FYNNEI. The CDR3 runs to 14 residues. The chain's CDR3 is CASSEWSSGNTIYF. The DNA for the CDR3 is TGTGCCAGCAGTGAATGGAGCTCTGGAAACACCATATATTTT.